The rows below give T cell receptor beta chains drawn from one sample of a study of PD-1 blockade in classical Hodgkin lymphoma. Sequenced by immunoSEQ multiplex PCR; TCRdb stores in-frame clones only, minus some. Of about 24,000 clones listed, about 72% are singletons. The sequencing here drew on peripheral blood mononuclear cells (PBMCs), taken before the fourth cycle of nivolumab. The receptors here all came from a human donor with classical Hodgkin lymphoma. The conserved cysteine and the conserved F or W are not part of the CDR3 here. Fields, in order: J gene, V gene, CDR3 protein.

TRBJ1-2 TRBV6-6 ASSSLTGGFGYT
TRBJ1-5 TRBV18 ASSSNRGKEPQH
TRBJ1-1 TRBV20-1 SARRAREAF
TRBJ2-4 TRBV2 ASSEEMIAKNIQY
TRBJ1-1 TRBV29-1 SARTGNTEAF
TRBJ2-7 TRBV6-6 ASSWTGGASYEQY
TRBJ2-7 TRBV5-1 ASRTVDSYEQY
NA TRBV9 AGNKQGELSYEQY
TRBJ1-5 TRBV14 ASSPDSNQPQH
TRBJ1-1 TRBV5-1 ASSLAGFEISEAF
TRBJ1-1 TRBV27 ASRRQGPYTEAF
TRBJ2-4 TRBV25-1 ASHHPAKNIQY
TRBJ2-5 TRBV6-5 ASSDADREETQY
TRBJ2-5 TRBV25-1 ASEWAGQETQY
TRBJ1-4 TRBV11-2 ASNGGGWATNEKLF
TRBJ1-5 TRBV19 ASSYRPVQGPLD
TRBJ1-4 TRBV11-1 ASSHGRPTNEKLF
TRBJ2-3 TRBV11-2 ASSLWTSADTQY
TRBJ2-1 TRBV10-3 AISAGLAGGYNEQF
TRBJ1-5 TRBV4-3 ASSLTTGNNQPQH
TRBJ1-2 TRBV5-4 ASTGGRGNRVDGYT
TRBJ2-4 TRBV9 ASSDHRQGENIQY
TRBJ2-6 TRBV5-1 ASSFTVSGANVLT
TRBJ1-6 TRBV19 ASSISGLYSPLH
TRBJ2-1 TRBV25-1 ASRLAGGIADEQF
TRBJ2-5 TRBV7-8 ASSDRFATSGGGKTQY
TRBJ2-2 TRBV7-3 ASSLNPGFTTGELF
TRBJ1-2 TRBV6-5 AISLTGGNYGYT
TRBJ1-1 TRBV7-8 ASSWGATNTEAF
TRBJ1-2 TRBV18 ASSTGDPGGYT
TRBJ2-3 TRBV6-5 ASSTTTDTQY
TRBJ1-5 TRBV28 ASSWDLNSNQPQH
TRBJ1-6 TRBV6-5 ASSYEGGRNSPLH
TRBJ1-1 TRBV6-6 ASSWVANTEAF
TRBJ2-5 TRBV27 ASSSPPRETQY
TRBJ1-5 TRBV28 ASSSGGSNQPQH
TRBJ1-2 TRBV19 ASSRTSRGYYGYT
TRBJ1-3 TRBV7-9 ASSSTDRGPMVGNTIY
TRBJ1-2 TRBV5-4 ASSLARPVYGYT
TRBJ2-3 TRBV5-4 ASSSRTGGFADTQY
TRBJ2-7 TRBV6-5 ASKRGQGSYEQY
TRBJ2-5 TRBV11-1 ASSLATSGGQETQY
TRBJ2-7 TRBV5-4 ASSQNIPGQGFDEQY